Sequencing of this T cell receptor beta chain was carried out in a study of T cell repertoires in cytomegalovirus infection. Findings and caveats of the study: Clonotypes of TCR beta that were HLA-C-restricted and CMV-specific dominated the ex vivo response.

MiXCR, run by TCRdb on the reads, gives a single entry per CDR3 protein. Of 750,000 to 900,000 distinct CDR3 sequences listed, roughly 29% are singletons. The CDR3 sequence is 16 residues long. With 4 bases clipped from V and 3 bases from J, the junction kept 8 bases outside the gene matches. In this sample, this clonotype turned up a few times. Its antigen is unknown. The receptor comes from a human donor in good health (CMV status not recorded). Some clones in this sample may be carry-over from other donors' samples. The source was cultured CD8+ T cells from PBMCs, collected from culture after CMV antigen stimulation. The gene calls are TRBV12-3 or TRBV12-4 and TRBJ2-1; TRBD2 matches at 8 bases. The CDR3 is CASSSISGANYNEQFF. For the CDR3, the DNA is TGTGCCAGCAGTTCAATTAGCGGGGCAAACTACAATGAGCAGTTCTTC.